Listed below are T cell receptor beta chains from one sample, sequenced in a study of T cells in Graves' hyperthyroidism and ophthalmopathy. TCRdb recomputed calls from the multiplex PCR reads with MiXCR, one row per CDR3 protein. This sample yields hundreds of thousands of distinct CDR3 sequences, of which approximately 15% are seen a single time; roughly 13% belongs to the top ten. The sequenced sample consisted of blood. The receptors shown here come from a man younger than 35 with Graves' ophthalmopathy. Each CDR3 is given with its conserved first and last residue. The order of the fields is V gene, D gene, clone size, J gene, CDR3 protein, CDR3 DNA. D genes are given only for firm matches. Clone size appears in some rows only: once, few, many, or a class for an expanded clone.

>TRBV11-3|TRBD1|many|TRBJ2-5
CASSEGQYQETQYF
TGTGCCAGCAGCGAGGGACAGTACCAAGAGACCCAGTACTTC
>TRBV19|NA|many|TRBJ1-1
CASSIRTNTEAFF
TGTGCCAGTAGTATACGCACGAACACTGAAGCTTTCTTT
>TRBV24-1|NA|NA|TRBJ1-2
CATSDFRVDYGYTF
TGTGCCACCAGTGATTTTCGCGTAGACTATGGCTACACCTTC
>TRBV7-9|TRBD1|few|TRBJ2-7
CASSYNETGLEQYF
TGTGCCAGCAGCTATAACGAGACAGGGCTCGAGCAGTACTTC
>TRBV27|NA|many|TRBJ2-7
CASGTIIEQYF
TGTGCCAGCGGGACAATTATCGAGCAGTACTTC
>TRBV20-1|TRBD2|many|TRBJ2-5
CSARGTTRGETQYF
TGCAGTGCTAGGGGGACTACCCGGGGAGAGACCCAGTACTTC
>TRBV29-1|TRBD1|NA|TRBJ2-5
CSVLDRGKTQYF
TGCAGCGTTTTAGACAGGGGAAAGACCCAGTACTTC
>TRBV5-1|NA|many|TRBJ1-1
CASSFRENTEAFF
TGCGCCAGCAGCTTCAGGGAGAACACTGAAGCTTTCTTT
>TRBV25-1|NA|few|TRBJ1-6
CASQEIYNSPLHF
TGTGCCAGTCAGGAGATCTATAATTCACCCCTCCACTTT
>TRBV9|NA|few|TRBJ2-3
CASSVGVTSTDTQYF
TGTGCCAGCAGCGTTGGGGTGACTAGCACAGATACGCAGTATTTT
>TRBV13|NA|NA|TRBJ2-5
CASSPRGGIQETQYF
TGTGCCAGCAGCCCGAGGGGGGGGATCCAAGAGACCCAGTACTTC
>TRBV20-1|NA|many|TRBJ2-7
CSARDQEGDHEQYF
TGCAGTGCTAGAGATCAGGAGGGAGATCACGAGCAGTACTTC
>TRBV18|NA|few|TRBJ2-7
CASSPSPQISYEQYF
TGTGCCAGCTCACCGTCACCACAAATCTCCTACGAGCAGTACTTC
>TRBV6-1|NA|once|TRBJ1-2
CASSPPGPNYGYTF
TGTGCCAGCAGTCCGCCGGGGCCAAATTATGGCTACACCTTC
>TRBV6-1|NA|NA|TRBJ1-3
CASYRASSGNTIYF
TGTGCCAGCTATAGGGCCAGCTCTGGAAACACCATATATTTT
>TRBV20-1|TRBD1|many|TRBJ1-5
CSARQGAGNQPQHF
TGCAGTGCGAGACAGGGGGCGGGCAATCAGCCCCAGCATTTT
>TRBV6-1|NA|many|TRBJ2-7
CASSEDGGSWSYEQYF
TGTGCCAGCAGTGAAGACGGGGGTTCGTGGTCCTACGAGCAGTACTTC
>TRBV20-1|NA|many|TRBJ1-1
CSARVRYRRGTEAFF
TGCAGTGCTAGAGTAAGGTACAGAAGGGGGACTGAAGCTTTCTTT
>TRBV10-2|NA|many|TRBJ2-5
CASSERQETQYF
TGCGCCAGCAGTGAGAGGCAAGAGACCCAGTACTTC
>TRBV19|NA|few|TRBJ2-2
CASSIVPGLTGELFF
TGTGCCAGTAGTATAGTCCCAGGGCTCACCGGGGAGCTGTTTTTT
>TRBV30|NA|many|TRBJ1-2
CAWSVAGGYGYTF
TGTGCCTGGAGTGTAGCGGGCGGCTATGGCTACACCTTC
>TRBV7-2|NA|many|TRBJ2-5
CASSLWESLGETQYF
TGTGCCAGCAGCTTATGGGAGTCGTTGGGAGAGACCCAGTACTTC
>TRBV12-3/TRBV12-4|NA|many|TRBJ2-5
CASSPHGGGETQYF
TGTGCCAGCAGTCCACACGGGGGAGGTGAGACCCAGTACTTC
>TRBV20-1|NA|many|TRBJ2-1
CSARDSRHNEQFF
TGCAGTGCTAGAGATAGCAGACACAATGAGCAGTTCTTC
>TRBV7-9|NA|few|TRBJ2-2
CASSATNTGELFF
TGTGCCAGCAGCGCGACAAACACCGGGGAGCTGTTTTTT
>TRBV6-2/TRBV6-3|NA|few|TRBJ1-4
CASSPRDRNEKLFF
TGTGCCAGCAGCCCAAGGGACCGCAATGAAAAACTGTTTTTT
>TRBV12-3/TRBV12-4|TRBD1|many|TRBJ1-1
CASTGTAEAFF
TGTGCCAGCACTGGGACAGCTGAAGCTTTCTTT
>TRBV10-1|TRBD2|few|TRBJ2-7
CASSETTSGVIVDEQYF
TGCGCCAGCAGTGAAACGACTAGCGGGGTAATAGTCGACGAGCAGTACTTC
>TRBV5-8|NA|few|TRBJ1-2
CASSNRDRSFYGYTF
TGTGCCAGCAGCAACCGGGACCGGTCTTTTTATGGCTACACCTTC
>TRBV5-1|NA|NA|TRBJ1-5
CASSLVLDSNQPQHF
TGCGCCAGCAGCTTGGTTCTAGATAGCAATCAGCCCCAGCATTTT
>TRBV27|NA|NA|TRBJ2-3
CASSYHQGLSTYTQYF
TGTGCCAGCAGTTATCACCAGGGACTTTCCACCTATACGCAGTATTTT